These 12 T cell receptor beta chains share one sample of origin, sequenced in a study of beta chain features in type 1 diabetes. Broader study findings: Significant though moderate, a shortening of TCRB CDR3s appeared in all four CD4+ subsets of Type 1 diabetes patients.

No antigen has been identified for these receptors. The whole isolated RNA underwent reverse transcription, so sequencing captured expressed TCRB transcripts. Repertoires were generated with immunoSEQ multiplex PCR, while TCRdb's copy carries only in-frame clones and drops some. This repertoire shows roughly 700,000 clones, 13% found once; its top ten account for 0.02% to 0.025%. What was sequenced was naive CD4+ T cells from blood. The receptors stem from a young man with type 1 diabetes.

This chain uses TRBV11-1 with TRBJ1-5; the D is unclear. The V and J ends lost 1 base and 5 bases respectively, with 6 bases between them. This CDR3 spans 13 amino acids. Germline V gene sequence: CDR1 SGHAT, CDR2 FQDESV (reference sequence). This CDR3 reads CASSLGLDQPQHF. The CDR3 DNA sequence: TGTGCCAGCAGCTTAGGGCTCGATCAGCCCCAGCATTTT.

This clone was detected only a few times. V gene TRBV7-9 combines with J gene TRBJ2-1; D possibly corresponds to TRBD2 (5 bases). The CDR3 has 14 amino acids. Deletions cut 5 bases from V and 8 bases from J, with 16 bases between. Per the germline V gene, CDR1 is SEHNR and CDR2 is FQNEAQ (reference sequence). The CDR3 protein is CASSPRRTEDEQFF. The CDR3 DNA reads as TGTGCCAGCAGCCCACGGAGGACGGAGGATGAGCAGTTCTTC.

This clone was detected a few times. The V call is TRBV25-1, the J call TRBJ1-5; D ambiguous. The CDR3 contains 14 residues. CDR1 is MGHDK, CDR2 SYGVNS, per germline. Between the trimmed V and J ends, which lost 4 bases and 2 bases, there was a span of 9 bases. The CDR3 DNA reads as TGTGCCAGCAGTGGACCTTGGGGCAATCAGCCCCAGCATTTT. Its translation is CASSGPWGNQPQHF. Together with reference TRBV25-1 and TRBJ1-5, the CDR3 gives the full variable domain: EADIYQTPRYLVIGTGKKITLECSQTMGHDKMYWYQQDPGMELHLIHYSYGVNSTEKGDLSSESTVSRIRTEHFPLTLESARPSHTSQYLCASSGPWGNQPQHFGDGTRLSIL.

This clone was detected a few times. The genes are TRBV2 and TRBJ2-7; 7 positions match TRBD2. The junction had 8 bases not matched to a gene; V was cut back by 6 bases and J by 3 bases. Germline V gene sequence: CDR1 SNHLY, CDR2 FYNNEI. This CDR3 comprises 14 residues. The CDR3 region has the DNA TGTGCCAGCAGACGCGGACTAGGCGTCTACGAGCAGTACTTC. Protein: CASRRGLGVYEQYF.

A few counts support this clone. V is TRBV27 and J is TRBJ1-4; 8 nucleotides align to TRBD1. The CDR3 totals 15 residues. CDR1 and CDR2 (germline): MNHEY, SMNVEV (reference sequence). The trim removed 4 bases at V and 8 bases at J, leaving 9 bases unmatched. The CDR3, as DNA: TGTGCCAGCAGTTCTCCCGGACAGGGAGGCGAAAAACTGTTTTTT. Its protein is CASSSPGQGGEKLFF.

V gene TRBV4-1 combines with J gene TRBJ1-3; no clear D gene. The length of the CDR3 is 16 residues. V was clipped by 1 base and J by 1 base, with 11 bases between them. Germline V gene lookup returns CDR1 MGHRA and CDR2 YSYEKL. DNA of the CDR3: TGCGCCAGCAGCCAAGCAGGCAGCCAGTCTGGAAACACCATATATTTT. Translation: CASSQAGSQSGNTIYF.

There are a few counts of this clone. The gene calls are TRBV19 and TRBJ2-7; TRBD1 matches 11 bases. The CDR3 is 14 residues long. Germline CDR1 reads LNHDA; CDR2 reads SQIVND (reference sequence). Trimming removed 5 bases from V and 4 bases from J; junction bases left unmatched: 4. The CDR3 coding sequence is TGTGCCAGTAGTTCCGGGACAGGGGGTTACGAGCAGTACTTC. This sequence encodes CASSSGTGGYEQYF.

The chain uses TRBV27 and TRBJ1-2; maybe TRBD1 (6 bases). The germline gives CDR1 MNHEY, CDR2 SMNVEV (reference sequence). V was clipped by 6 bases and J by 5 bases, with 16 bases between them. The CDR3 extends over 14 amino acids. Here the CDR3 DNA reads TGTGCCAGCAGCCCCGGGGGGGCAGATTATGGCTACACCTTC. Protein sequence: CASSPGGADYGYTF.

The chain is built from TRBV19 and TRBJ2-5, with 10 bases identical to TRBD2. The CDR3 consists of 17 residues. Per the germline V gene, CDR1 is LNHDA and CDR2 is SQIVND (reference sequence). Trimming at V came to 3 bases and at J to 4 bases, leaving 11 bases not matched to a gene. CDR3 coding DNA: TGTGCCAGTAGTATTGATGGAGCGGGGGGGCTCGGAGAGACCCAGTACTTC. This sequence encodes CASSIDGAGGLGETQYF. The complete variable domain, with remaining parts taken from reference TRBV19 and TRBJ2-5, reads DGGITQSPKYLFRKEGQNVTLSCEQNLNHDAMYWYRQDPGQGLRLIYYSQIVNDFQKGDIAEGYSVSREKKESFPLTVTSAQKNPTAFYLCASSIDGAGGLGETQYFGPGTRLLVL.

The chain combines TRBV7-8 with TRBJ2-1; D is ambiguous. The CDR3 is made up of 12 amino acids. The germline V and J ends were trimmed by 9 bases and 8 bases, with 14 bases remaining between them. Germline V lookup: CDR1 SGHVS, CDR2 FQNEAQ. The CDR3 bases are TGTGCCAGTGGTAGGTATGGCGATGAGCAGTTCTTC. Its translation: CASGRYGDEQFF.

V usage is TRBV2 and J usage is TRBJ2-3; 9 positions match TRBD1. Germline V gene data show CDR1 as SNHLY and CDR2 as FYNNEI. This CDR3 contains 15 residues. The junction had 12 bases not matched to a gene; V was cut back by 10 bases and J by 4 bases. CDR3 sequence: CAIPPGQGIADTQYF. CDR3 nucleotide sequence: TGTGCCATCCCGCCGGGACAGGGTATAGCAGATACGCAGTATTTT. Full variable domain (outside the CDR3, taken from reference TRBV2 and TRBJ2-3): EPEVTQTPSHQVTQMGQEVILRCVPISNHLYFYWYRQILGQKVEFLVSFYNNEISEKSEIFDDQFSVERPDGSNFTLKIRSTKLEDSAMYFCAIPPGQGIADTQYFGPGTRLTVL.

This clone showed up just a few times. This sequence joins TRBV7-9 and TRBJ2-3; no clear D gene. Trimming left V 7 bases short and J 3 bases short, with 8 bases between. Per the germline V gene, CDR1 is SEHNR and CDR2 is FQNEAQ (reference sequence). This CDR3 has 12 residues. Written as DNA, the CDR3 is TGTGCCAGCACCCCCCGGACAGATACGCAGTATTTT. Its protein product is CASTPRTDTQYF.